This T cell receptor (beta chain) was retrieved from a study of identifying expanded T cells in peripheral blood. With 0 bases removed from V and 5 bases from J, the gap between germline ends came to 4 bases. The V gene's germline CDR1 is SGDLS and CDR2 YYNGEE. The CDR3 extends over 12 amino acids. A remark on this clone: Other DNA sequences in this sample translate to the same CDR3.

TCRdb's table, derived via immunoSEQ multiplex PCR, lists solely in-frame clones and lacks some. The table has some 65,000 clones, around 83% seen once; the top ten hold over 15%. V and J are TRBV9 and TRBJ2-3; D is undetermined. The clonotype originates from a person aged 18 to 69 in good health. Material for sequencing was blood. The CDR3 reads CASSVVGDTQYF. CDR3 coding DNA: TGTGCCAGCAGCGTAGTTGGAGATACGCAGTATTTT.